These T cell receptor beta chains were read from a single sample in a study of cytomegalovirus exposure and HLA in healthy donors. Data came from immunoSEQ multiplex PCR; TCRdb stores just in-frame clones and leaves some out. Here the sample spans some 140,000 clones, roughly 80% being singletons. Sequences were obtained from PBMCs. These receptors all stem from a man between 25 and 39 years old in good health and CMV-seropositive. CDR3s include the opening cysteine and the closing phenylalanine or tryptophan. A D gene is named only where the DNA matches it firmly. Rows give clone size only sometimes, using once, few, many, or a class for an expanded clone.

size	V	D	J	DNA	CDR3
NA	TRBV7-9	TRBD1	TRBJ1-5	TGTGCCAGCAGCCAAATCGACAGGGAGCCCCAGCATTTT	CASSQIDREPQHF
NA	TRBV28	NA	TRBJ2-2	TGTGCCAGCAGTCCCGATCCCGGCACCGGGGAGCTGTTTTTT	CASSPDPGTGELFF
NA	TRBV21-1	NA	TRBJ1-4	TGTGCCAGCAGCAGGGGCGGCGAAAAACTGTTTTTT	CASSRGGEKLFF
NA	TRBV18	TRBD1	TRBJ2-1	TGTGCCAGCTCACCTTGGGACAGGGGGAATGAGCAGTTCTTC	CASSPWDRGNEQFF
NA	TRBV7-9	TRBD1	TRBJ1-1	TGTGCCAGCAGCTTAGGGGACAGCATGAACACTGAAGCTTTCTTT	CASSLGDSMNTEAFF
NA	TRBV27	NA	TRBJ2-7	TGTGCCAGCGGCCCTGGGGTAGCGAGACAGTACTTC	CASGPGVARQYF
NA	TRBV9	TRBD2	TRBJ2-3	TGTGCCAGCAGCCTGGGACTAGCGGGCACAGATACGCAGTATTTT	CASSLGLAGTDTQYF
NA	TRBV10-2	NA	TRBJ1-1	TGCGCCACCACCGGGCGAGCAGGGGTGAACACTGAAGCTTTCTTT	CATTGRAGVNTEAFF
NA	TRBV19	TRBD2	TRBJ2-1	TGTGCCAGTAGTGCAACCGGGACTAGCGGGAGTAGTGAGCAGTTCTTC	CASSATGTSGSSEQFF
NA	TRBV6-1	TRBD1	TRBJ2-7	TGTGCCAGCAGTGAAGCCATAACCGGGACAGGGGGCCGGGAGCAGTACTTC	CASSEAITGTGGREQYF
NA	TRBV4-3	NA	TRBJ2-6	TGCGCCAGCAGCCAAGGGGGCAGGGAAAGAAGCTCTGGGGCCAACGTCCTGACTTTC	CASSQGGRERSSGANVLTF
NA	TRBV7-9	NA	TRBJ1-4	TGTGCCTTTCGGAGGGCAACTAATGAAAAACTGTTTTTT	CAFRRATNEKLFF
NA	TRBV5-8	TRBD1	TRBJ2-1	TGTGCCAGCAGCCGGTTGGGACAGCGACTGAGCAATGAGCAGTTCTTC	CASSRLGQRLSNEQFF
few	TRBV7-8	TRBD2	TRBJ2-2	TGTGCCAGCAGCCCGCGACTAGCGGGAGGAGGCGGGGAGCTGTTTTTT	CASSPRLAGGGGELFF
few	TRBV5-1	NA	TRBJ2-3	TGCGCCAGCACCCTCGCGGGGTACCTACACTTCACAGATACGCAGTATTTT	CASTLAGYLHFTDTQYF
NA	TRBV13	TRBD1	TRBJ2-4	TGTGCCAGCAGCTCGGGACAGCTAGCCAAAAACATTCAGTACTTC	CASSSGQLAKNIQYF
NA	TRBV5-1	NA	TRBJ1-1	TGCGCCAGCAGCCAAGGACAGAGGAACACTGAAGCTTTCTTT	CASSQGQRNTEAFF
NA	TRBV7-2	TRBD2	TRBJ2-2	TGTGCCAGCAGCCCCCTCCCTAGCGGGGGGGCGGGCGGGGAGCTGTTTTTT	CASSPLPSGGAGGELFF
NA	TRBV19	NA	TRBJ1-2	TGTGCCAGTAGTATAGGGCAGGGCGACTATGGCTACACCTTC	CASSIGQGDYGYTF
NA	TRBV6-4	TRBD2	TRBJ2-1	TGTGCCAGCAGTTCTGAGCGGGGGAGCAATGAGCAGTTCTTC	CASSSERGSNEQFF
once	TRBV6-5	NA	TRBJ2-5	TGTGCCAGCAGTTCAGAAGTAGGGGGGGGTCAAGAGACCCAGTACTTC	CASSSEVGGGQETQYF
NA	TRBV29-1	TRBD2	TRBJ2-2	TGCAGCGTTTCATTAACTAGCGGGCCGAACACCGGGGAGCTGTTTTTT	CSVSLTSGPNTGELFF
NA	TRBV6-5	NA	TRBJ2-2	TGTGCCAGCAGTGCTCAGGGGAACACCGGGGAGCTGTTTTTT	CASSAQGNTGELFF
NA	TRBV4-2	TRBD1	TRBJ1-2	TGTGCCAGCAGCCAAGGCTTGGCAGGGGGAGACTATGGCTACACCTTC	CASSQGLAGGDYGYTF
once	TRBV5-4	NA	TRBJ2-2	TGTGCCAGCAGCTTTGTCAGCACCGGGGAGCTGTTTTTT	CASSFVSTGELFF
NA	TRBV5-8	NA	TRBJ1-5	TGTGCCAGCAGCTTGGCTGGCCAGCCCCAGCATTTT	CASSLAGQPQHF
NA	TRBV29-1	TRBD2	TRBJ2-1	TGCAGCGTTGCACTAGCGCCTAGCTCCTACAATGAGCAGTTCTTC	CSVALAPSSYNEQFF
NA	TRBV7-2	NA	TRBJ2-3	TGTGCCAGCAGCTACGGTTTCGGGAATACGCAGTATTTT	CASSYGFGNTQYF
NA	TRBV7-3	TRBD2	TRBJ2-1	TGTGCCAGCAGCCTCCCCGGGACTAGCGGGAGGAATGAGCAGTTCTTC	CASSLPGTSGRNEQFF
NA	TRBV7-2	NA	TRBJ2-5	TGTGCCAGCAGCTCCACGGGGACCCAGTACTTC	CASSSTGTQYF
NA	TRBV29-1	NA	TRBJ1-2	TGCAGCGTTGAACCCTACGGAGCAGGGAACTATGGCTACACCTTC	CSVEPYGAGNYGYTF
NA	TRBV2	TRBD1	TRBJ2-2	TGTGCCAGCAGTCCGGACAGGGGATTCGCCGGGGAGCTGTTTTTT	CASSPDRGFAGELFF
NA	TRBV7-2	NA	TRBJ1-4	TGTGCCAGCAGCCCGCGGGAAGAAAAACTGTTTTTT	CASSPREEKLFF
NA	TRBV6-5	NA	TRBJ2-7	TGTGCCAGCACCCGAAATACAGGGACCTCCTACGAGCAGTACTTC	CASTRNTGTSYEQYF
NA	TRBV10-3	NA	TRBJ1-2	TGTGCCATCAGTGAAGAAGGGGCCCAAGTATCAAACTATGGCTACACCTTC	CAISEEGAQVSNYGYTF
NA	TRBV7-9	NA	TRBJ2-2	TGTGCCAGCAGCTTTGGCGCGGATCACACCGGGGAGCTGTTTTTT	CASSFGADHTGELFF
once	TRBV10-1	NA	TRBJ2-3	TGCGCCAGCAGTGGGAGCGTCTCCACAGATACGCAGTATTTT	CASSGSVSTDTQYF
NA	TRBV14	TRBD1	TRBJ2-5	TGTGCCAGCAGCCAAGCGCTGAGGGGGCGAGGAGAGACCCAGTACTTC	CASSQALRGRGETQYF
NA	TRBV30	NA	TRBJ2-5	TGTGCCACAGGGTCCGGCCAAGAGACCCAGTACTTC	CATGSGQETQYF
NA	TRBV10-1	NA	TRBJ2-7	TGCGCCAGCAGTGATACCGGGTCTACAAGGTCCTACGAGCAGTACTTC	CASSDTGSTRSYEQYF
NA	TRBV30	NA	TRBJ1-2	TGTGCCTGGGGACACCCGGCAGGGAACGGCTACACCTTC	CAWGHPAGNGYTF
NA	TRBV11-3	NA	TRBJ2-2	TGTGCCAGCAGCTTAGTTCAGGGTGTCGGGGAGCTGTTTTTT	CASSLVQGVGELFF
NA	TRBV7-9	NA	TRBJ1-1	TGTGCCAGCAGCTCGATGACAAGGAACACTGAAGCTTTCTTT	CASSSMTRNTEAFF
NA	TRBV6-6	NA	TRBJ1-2	TGTGCCAGCAGCCCACCAGGGTCCGGGGGAAATGGCTACACCTTC	CASSPPGSGGNGYTF
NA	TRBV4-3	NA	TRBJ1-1	TGCGCCAGCAGCCAAGGACCGACAGGGAACACTGAAGCTTTCTTT	CASSQGPTGNTEAFF
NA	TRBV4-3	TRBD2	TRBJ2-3	TGCGCCAGCAGCCAGAATCTAGCGGGGGGCACAGATACGCAGTATTTT	CASSQNLAGGTDTQYF
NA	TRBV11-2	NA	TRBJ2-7	TGTGCCAGCACCCATTCACAGGGAAACTACGAGCAGTACTTC	CASTHSQGNYEQYF